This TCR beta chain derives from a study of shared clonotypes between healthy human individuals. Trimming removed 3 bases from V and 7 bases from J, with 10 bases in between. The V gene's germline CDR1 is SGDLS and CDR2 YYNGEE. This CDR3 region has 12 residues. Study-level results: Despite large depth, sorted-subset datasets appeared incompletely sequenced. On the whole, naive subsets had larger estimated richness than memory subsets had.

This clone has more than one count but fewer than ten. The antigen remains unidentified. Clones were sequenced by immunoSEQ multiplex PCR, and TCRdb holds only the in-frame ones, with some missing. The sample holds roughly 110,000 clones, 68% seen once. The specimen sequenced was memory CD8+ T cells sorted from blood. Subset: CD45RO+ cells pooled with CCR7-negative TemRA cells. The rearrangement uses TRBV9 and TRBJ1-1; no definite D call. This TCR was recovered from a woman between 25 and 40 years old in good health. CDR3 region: CASSGHGLEAFF. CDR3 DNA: TGTGCCAGCAGCGGGCACGGGCTTGAAGCTTTCTTT.